This is a list of T cell receptor beta chains from one sample in a study of CD8 T cells in ankylosing spondylitis. TCRdb recomputed calls from the 5' RACE reads with MiXCR, one row per CDR3 protein. The table has hundreds of thousands of distinct CDR3 sequences, approximately 26% seen once. Sequencing was done on a sample of blood, either unsorted or a sorted T cell fraction (not recorded which). All receptors come from a male donor with ankylosing spondylitis. The conserved cysteine and the conserved F or W are not part of the CDR3 here.

>TRBV20-1|TRBJ2-5
SSTSTQETQY
>TRBV30|TRBJ1-6
AWSGQGNSPLH
>TRBV5-1|TRBJ2-3
ASKAGFTDTQY
>TRBV4-1|TRBJ2-1
ASSQSWGLTNEQF
>TRBV10-2|TRBJ2-1
ASSGGVWAGAGNEQF
>TRBV19|TRBJ1-2
ASSFGQLSYGYT
>TRBV12-3/TRBV12-4|TRBJ1-5
ASSSSGGGRVQPQH
>TRBV3-1|TRBJ2-7
ASSHLGEMSYEQY
>TRBV4-1|TRBJ1-2
ASSQDRDRNYGYT
>TRBV21-1|TRBJ2-1
ASSPGSPNEQF
>TRBV18|TRBJ1-1
ASSSTGRGEAF
>TRBV20-1|TRBJ2-7
SARDSKYEQY
>TRBV6-1|TRBJ2-1
ASSVPGFNEQF
>TRBV21-1|TRBJ2-1
ASSKAGASEGDNEQF
>TRBV5-1|TRBJ1-5
ASSLEGSSNQPQH
>TRBV3-1|TRBJ2-1
ASSQATVSNEQF
>TRBV5-4|TRBJ2-2
ASSRTTSDTGELF
>TRBV20-1|TRBJ1-5
SVDRGLGNQPQH
>TRBV3-1|TRBJ2-5
ASSPTGTRGETQY
>TRBV15|TRBJ2-7
ATSIIRGAREQY
>TRBV20-1|TRBJ2-7
SASLRLAGIEQY
>TRBV6-1|TRBJ2-1
ASRTFSYNEQF
>TRBV24-1|TRBJ1-4
ATSDGQGYEKLF
>TRBV20-1|TRBJ1-4
SARMAGRNEKLF
>TRBV5-1|TRBJ2-2
ASSSWARASRAGELF
>TRBV3-1|TRBJ1-6
ASSPGRTNSPLH
>TRBV10-3|TRBJ2-1
AISDKQGAVEQF
>TRBV14|TRBJ2-5
ASSVRAGVRETQY
>TRBV7-6|TRBJ1-1
ASSLRTGVTEAF
>TRBV5-5|TRBJ1-1
ASSSQGANTEAF
>TRBV6-2/TRBV6-3|TRBJ2-3
ASRGLAGTDTQY
>TRBV18|TRBJ1-1
ASSDGTALNTEAF
>TRBV29-1|TRBJ2-5
SAGTSRGETQY
>TRBV29-1|TRBJ1-5
SVLFGRGNQPQH
>TRBV12-3/TRBV12-4|TRBJ1-2
ASSPGDKPYGYT
>TRBV12-3/TRBV12-4|TRBJ1-5
ASSLSMGNQPQH
>TRBV20-1|TRBJ1-1
SSGQYEAF
>TRBV3-1|TRBJ1-1
ASSQAGGGNTEAF
>TRBV5-1|TRBJ1-1
ASSPGSGDISEAF